This T cell receptor (beta chain) was profiled in a study of CD8 T cells in Susac syndrome (dated by TCRdb to about 2019). Context from the whole study: Whether CD8+ T cell activation and differentiation in Susac syndrome was antigen driven was tested using repertoire sequencing. The study compared CD8+ T cell repertoire clonality among 11 to 12 healthy donors, 14 Susac syndrome patients and around 16 multiple sclerosis patients. The study at large found these results: The number of individuals in the TCR sequencing and HLA analysis was recognized as being relatively small.

Peripheral blood CD8+ and CD4+ T cells from healthy donors, Susac syndrome patients and multiple sclerosis patients were profiled by high-throughput TCR beta sequencing. Treatment-naive patients with stable or active relapsing-remitting disease fulfilling revised McDonald criteria were used as multiple sclerosis controls. Bulk CD8+ and CD4+ T cells were purified magnetically by negative isolation, whereas CD8+ TEMRA cells were enriched by FACS. Blood was collected in EDTA tubes and processed within 24 hours, with PBMCs isolated through density gradient centrifugation. PBMCs destined for TCR sequencing were cryopreserved in liquid nitrogen and later thawed in a 37 °C water bath. Purity of sorted or isolated CD4+, CD8+ and CD8+ TEMRA cells was at least 90%. RNA was extracted using the RNeasy kit, and roughly 0.5 to 1 microgram was reverse transcribed with random hexamers. The immunoSEQ multiplex PCR assay, covering 54 Vbeta and 13 Jbeta segments, was used to amplify TCR beta CDR3 regions. To correct PCR amplification bias, a synthetic template baseline was used for both primer optimization and computational correction. The authors' pipeline ran thus. Reads were assigned to V, D and J genes according to IMGT and analyzed in immunoSEQ Analyzer, with only productive sequences retained. Clonality was computed as one minus Shannon entropy normalized by log2 of the number of productive unique sequences. Public and private clones were assessed among the 100 most prevalent clones of each patient and control. Clones were defined as Susac-specific when absent from the healthy and MS cohorts, from 1,000 to 1,100 published viral clones and from other ImmuneACCESS disease sequences. TCRdb reprocessing: public reads trimmed at Q25 with fastp, clones called with MiXCR, in-frame beta chains kept. Rows are unified per CDR3 protein, each entry keeping the most common DNA and genes. TCRdb's processing, not the authors' own work, is the source of the V and J calls. The sample records approximately 280,000 distinct CDR3 sequences, around 84% of which are singletons. The leading ten clones occupy 0.11% of the sample.

This clonotype occurred once. Its antigen has not been determined. Base-call qualities are not available, and no considerably larger clone is one nucleotide away. One read alone makes for weak evidence. The CDR3, from cysteine to phenylalanine, totals 15 residues. Only the CDR3 DNA is retained, 45 bases long and in frame from the first base. Germline trimming amounts to 3 bases on V and 5 bases on J, with 5 as the count of junction bases outside the gene matches. The germline V gene (reference sequence) provides CDR1 SEHNR and CDR2 FQNEAQ. This receptor chain uses TRBV7-9 and TRBJ2-1; 9 central nucleotides agree with TRBD2. This receptor was taken from a human donor with multiple sclerosis. The sample comprised CD8+ T cells from PBMCs. In nucleotides, the sequence is TGTGCCAGCAGCTTCCCGGGACTAGCCCACAATGAGCAGTTCTTC. Protein translation: CASSFPGLAHNEQFF.